The 26 T cell receptor beta chains below were found in one sample sequenced in a study of CD8 T cells in ankylosing spondylitis. One entry per CDR3 protein, called by TCRdb with MiXCR from the 5' RACE reads. This table holds about 130,000 distinct CDR3 sequences, about a tenth found once. Sequenced material: blood, either unsorted or a sorted T cell fraction (not recorded which). The receptors stem from a male donor with ankylosing spondylitis or in good health (not recorded which).

This clonotype was counted ten times or more. The chain uses TRBV5-1 and TRBJ1-2; possible D gene TRBD1, 6 bases. V was shortened by 1 base and J by 2 bases, with 18 bases between the two germline ends. This CDR3 is 17 amino acids long. Per the germline V gene, CDR1 is SGHRS and CDR2 is YFSETQ. The CDR3, as DNA: TGCGCCAGCAGCTTGTCCGGGACACCTAAGGTGAACTATGGCTACACCTTC. It codes for CASSLSGTPKVNYGYTF.

The gene calls are TRBV21-1 and TRBJ2-1; the table's D gene call, TRBD1, was not cross checked with the DNA. TRBV21-1 is reported as a pseudogene. CDR3 length: 15 residues. The CDR3 nucleotides are TGTGCCAGCAGCCCATCCGGACAGGGTTGGAATGAGCAGTTCTTC. Amino acid sequence: CASSPSGQGWNEQFF.

This clonotype was observed many times. This rearrangement joins TRBV10-3 to TRBJ2-3; possibly TRBD1 for D (5 bases). The ends were cut back, 2 bases at V and 1 base at J, with 7 bases in the middle. Germline lookup yields CDR1 ENHRY and CDR2 SYGVKD. This CDR3 is built from 14 residues. CDR3 sequence (DNA): TGTGCCATCAGTGAGGGACACCGCACAGATACGCAGTATTTT. The encoded protein is CAISEGHRTDTQYF.

This clonotype was found many times. The chain couples TRBV29-1 to TRBJ2-1; D remains unclear. With 3 bases removed from V and 7 bases from J, the gap between germline ends came to 16 bases. This CDR3 has 14 residues. Germline CDR1 SQVTM, CDR2 ANQGSEA. CDR3 coding DNA: TGCAGCGTTGATTCCCGGTGGATCGGGAATGAGCAGTTCTTC. It encodes CSVDSRWIGNEQFF.

This clonotype turned up a few times. This chain uses TRBV11-2 with TRBJ2-3; the D is unclear. V was clipped by 0 bases and J by 1 base, with 11 bases between them. The CDR3 runs to 16 residues. Germline loops: CDR1 SGHAT, CDR2 FQNNGV. The CDR3 is CASSLDYGVGTDTQYF. CDR3 coding DNA: TGTGCCAGCAGCTTAGATTATGGGGTAGGCACAGATACGCAGTATTTT.

A few counts support this clonotype. The genes are TRBV2 and TRBJ1-1; tentatively, D is TRBD1 (5 bases). Germline V gene lookup returns CDR1 SNHLY and CDR2 FYNNEI. This CDR3 spans 14 amino acids. The V and J ends lost 6 bases and 5 bases respectively, with 16 bases between them. The CDR3 spells CASRLAGEGTEAFF. The CDR3 bases are TGTGCCAGCAGACTTGCAGGAGAGGGGACTGAAGCTTTCTTT.

At least ten counts were recorded for this clonotype. The J gene is TRBJ2-7, the V gene TRBV6-5; no firm D call. Trimming took off 0 bases at V and 6 bases at J, with 12 bases between the two ends. The germline gives CDR1 MNHEY, CDR2 SVGAGI. CDR3 length: 14 residues. CDR3 DNA: TGTGCCAGCAGTTACTCGCCCATCTGGGGCGAGCAGTACTTC. Residues: CASSYSPIWGEQYF.

Worth noting for this clonotype: It may be a read error: a sequence one base away is much more abundant. V is TRBV12-3 or TRBV12-4 and J is TRBJ1-4; D unclear. Trimming took 0 bases from V and 4 from J, leaving 12 bases between them. This CDR3 has 16 residues. The CDR3 region has the DNA TGTGCCAGCAGTTTAGCGCGAGGGCGAGGTAATGAAAAACTGTTTTTT. Protein product: CASSLARGRGNEKLFF.

The chain joins TRBV5-4 to TRBJ2-1; 8 nucleotides match TRBD2. Germline lookup yields CDR1 SGHNT and CDR2 YYREEE (reference sequence). This CDR3 contains 16 residues. J lost 7 bases, V lost 2 bases, and 11 bases had no gene match. In DNA, the CDR3 is TGTGCCAGCAGCTTTTTCACGGGACTAGATGGAAATGAGCAGTTCTTC. Encoded protein: CASSFFTGLDGNEQFF.

There are many counts of this clonotype. The J gene is TRBJ2-2, the V gene TRBV24-1; D may be TRBD1 (6 bases). CDR3 size: 15 residues. CDR1 and CDR2 (germline): KGHDR, SFDVKD. V gave up 4 bases and J gave up 7 bases, with 15 bases separating them. The CDR3 DNA sequence: TGTGCCACCAGTGACGATGGACAGTTCGGCGGGGAGCTGTTTTTT. Residues: CATSDDGQFGGELFF.

This clonotype was detected a few times. The gene calls are TRBV19 and TRBJ1-2; no firm D call. The germline V gene encodes CDR1 LNHDA and CDR2 SQIVND (reference sequence). CDR3 length equals 11 residues. Trimming cost V 6 bases and J 2 bases, with 4 bases left between them. The CDR3 DNA is TGTGCCAGTAGCAACAACTATGGCTACACCTTC. Protein product: CASSNNYGYTF.

This clonotype was counted many times. V and J are TRBV7-2 and TRBJ1-4, with D possibly TRBD1 on 5 matching bases. CDR1 and CDR2 from the germline V gene are SGHTA and FQGNSA. V was clipped by 2 bases and J by 14 bases, with 18 bases between them. The CDR3 totals 14 residues. The CDR3 DNA reads TGTGCCAGCAGCTTAATCGGGGACCGGGGGGGTCTGTTTTTT. Translation: CASSLIGDRGGLFF.

This clonotype was counted at least ten times. The V call is TRBV5-6, the J call TRBJ2-1; 9 bases agree with TRBD2. V lost 4 bases and J lost 1; bases outside the gene matches: 9. The CDR3 covers 17 residues. CDR1 SGHDT and CDR2 YYEEEE come from the germline V gene. The DNA of the CDR3 is TGTGCCAGCAGCCTAAAGATAGCGGGAGCTTCCTACAATGAGCAGTTCTTC. Its translation is CASSLKIAGASYNEQFF.

This clonotype was observed at least ten times. The V and J genes are TRBV5-1 and TRBJ2-1; 12 positions match TRBD2. The J segment lost 5 bases and the V segment lost 0 bases, leaving 12 bases of the junction unmatched. The V gene's germline CDR1 is SGHRS and CDR2 YFSETQ. The CDR3 has 19 amino acids. For the CDR3, the DNA is TGCGCCAGCAGCTTGGGGGGTCTAGCGGGAGGGCCTCGTCACAATGAGCAGTTCTTC. It yields the protein CASSLGGLAGGPRHNEQFF. The complete variable domain, with remaining parts taken from reference TRBV5-1 and TRBJ2-1, reads KAGVTQTPRYLIKTRGQQVTLSCSPISGHRSVSWYQQTPGQGLQFLFEYFSETQRNKGNFPGRFSGRQFSNSRSEMNVSTLELGDSALYLCASSLGGLAGGPRHNEQFFGPGTRLTVL.

In its sample, this clonotype was seen many times. The V call is TRBV12-3 or TRBV12-4, the J call TRBJ2-7; 7 positions match TRBD1. Unmatched junction bases numbered 7, after V lost 8 bases and J lost 3 bases. This CDR3 has 13 amino acids. The CDR3 DNA is TGTGCCAGCCGACAGGGACCCCTCTACGAGCAGTACTTC. Encoded protein: CASRQGPLYEQYF.

A few counts support this clonotype. The V call is TRBV3-1, the J call TRBJ2-7; 11 bases fit TRBD2. J was trimmed by 4 bases and V by 4 bases; bases with no gene match: 0. Germline CDR1 reads LGHDT; CDR2 reads YNNKEL (reference sequence). The CDR3 extends over 13 amino acids. DNA for the CDR3: TGTGCCAGCAGCCCTAGCGGGAGGTACGAGCAGTACTTC. The encoded protein is CASSPSGRYEQYF.

This clonotype was seen ten or more times. The chain is built from TRBV7-6 and TRBJ2-1, with 10 bases identical to TRBD2. Unmatched junction bases numbered 8, after V lost 2 bases and J lost 4 bases. This CDR3 has 17 amino acids. Germline-derived CDR1 and CDR2 are SGHVS and FNYEAQ. The CDR3 DNA is TGTGCCAGCAGCTTAAGTAGCCTAGCGGGAGAGTACAATGAGCAGTTCTTC. Protein sequence: CASSLSSLAGEYNEQFF.

At least ten counts were recorded for this clonotype. The chain has TRBV28 and TRBJ2-5; possibly TRBD1 or TRBD2 for D (7 bases each). Germline V gene sequence: CDR1 MDHEN, CDR2 SYDVKM. V was pared by 9 bases and J by 5 bases, with 16 bases between. The CDR3 has 13 amino acids. The CDR3 region is CARSSGGGETQYF. The DNA for the CDR3 is TGTGCCAGATCCTCAGGGGGAGGGGAGACCCAGTACTTC.

This clonotype was picked up many times. The chain recombines TRBV7-9 with TRBJ2-3, with D perhaps TRBD2 (5 bases). The CDR3 is made up of 14 amino acids. V dropped 3 bases and J dropped 3 bases, with 10 bases sitting between them. From germline, CDR1 is SEHNR and CDR2 FQNEAQ (reference sequence). The CDR3: CASSFRGETDTQYF. CDR3 in DNA: TGTGCCAGCAGCTTCCGGGGAGAAACAGATACGCAGTATTTT.

The sample holds many counts of this clonotype. The genes are TRBV7-9 and TRBJ2-5; D is perhaps TRBD1 (5 bases). The germline CDR1 and CDR2 sequences are SEHNR and FQNEAQ (reference sequence). This CDR3 comprises 13 residues. The ends were cut back, 2 bases at V and 3 bases at J, with 7 bases in the middle. The CDR3 nucleotides read TGTGCCAGCAGCTTAAGGGGTGAAGAGACCCAGTACTTC. Translating it yields CASSLRGEETQYF.

Ten or more counts support this clonotype. The chain recombines TRBV29-1 with TRBJ2-1; 8 nucleotides agree with TRBD1. Germline assignment: CDR1 SQVTM and CDR2 ANQGSEA. The ends lost 3 bases at V and 4 bases at J; junction bases unmatched: 8. The CDR3 length is 15 residues. Here the CDR3 DNA reads TGCAGCGTTGAGAAGGACAGGGCGTATTACAATGAGCAGTTCTTC. Its protein product is CSVEKDRAYYNEQFF.

The chain couples TRBV28 to TRBJ2-1, with 8 nucleotides matching TRBD1. CDR1 is MDHEN, CDR2 SYDVKM, per germline. The V and J ends lost 6 bases and 0 bases, in that order; junction bases with no gene match: 13. The CDR3 has 18 residues. CDR3 bases: TGTGCCAGCAGCCCCGGGACAGGAGAATACCCCTCCTACAATGAGCAGTTCTTC. It translates to CASSPGTGEYPSYNEQFF.

This clonotype was seen more than once but under ten times. This chain connects TRBV6-5 to TRBJ2-7, with 9 nucleotides matching TRBD1. There are 15 residues in the CDR3. The germline V gene has CDR1 MNHEY and CDR2 SVGAGI. J gave up 4 bases and V 4 bases, and 8 bases lay outside the gene matches. Written as DNA, the CDR3 is TGTGCCAGCAGTTTAATCGGGACAGGGATGTACGAGCAGTACTTC. This codes for CASSLIGTGMYEQYF.

Points on this clonotype: Mismatch with germline at one junction end may stem from a read error. The chain uses TRBV5-1 and TRBJ2-7, with 7 bases fitting TRBD1. The CDR3 consists of 15 residues. CDR1 is SGHRS and CDR2 is YFSETQ in the germline V gene. CDR3 DNA sequence: TGCGCCAGCATCTTGACGGGACAGACCCAGGACGAGCAGTACTTC. It yields the protein CASILTGQTQDEQYF.

This clonotype has a count of ten or more. The J gene is TRBJ2-1, the V gene TRBV5-6; D remains ambiguous. Per germline, CDR1 SGHDT and CDR2 YYEEEE. The CDR3 runs 15 residues. Trimming removed 0 bases from V and 13 bases from J, with 20 bases in between. The CDR3 nucleotides are TGTGCCAGCAGCTTGGCCCGTTCCGGTATAGCAGTACAGTTCTTC. This translates into CASSLARSGIAVQFF.

The chain couples TRBV7-2 to TRBJ2-4, with 7 bases aligning to TRBD2. Germline-derived CDR1 and CDR2 are SGHTA and FQGNSA. The CDR3 consists of 15 residues. The J segment lost 0 bases and the V segment lost 5 bases, leaving 4 bases of the junction unmatched. The CDR3 spells CASSQAGLAKNIQYF. The CDR3 nucleotides read TGTGCCAGCAGCCAAGCGGGGCTAGCCAAAAACATTCAGTACTTC.